This T cell receptor beta chain was identified in a study of regulatory T cells in long-lasting Graves disease. Study summary: Prior antithyroid drug treatment in newly diagnosed Graves' patients lasted under 3 months.

The time point is: newly diagnosed GD, antithyroid drugs for less than 3 months. RNA extracted from PBMCs served as the sequencing template. To make TCR beta libraries, researchers used iRepertoire HTBI primers and Arm-PCR of CDR3 regions. TCRdb fed the multiplex PCR reads into MiXCR, producing one record per CDR3 protein. The data show fewer than 650,000 distinct CDR3 sequences, with more than 15% seen just once and more than 10% held by the top ten. The CDR3 loop spans 17 amino acids. CDR1 and CDR2 from the germline V gene are SGHAT and FQNNGV. The V segment lost 5 bases and the J segment 5 bases; nucleotides outside the gene matches: 17. This clonotype was seen ten or more times. These sequences were also reported in another study, on T cells in Graves' hyperthyroidism and ophthalmopathy.

The input for sequencing was peripheral blood mononuclear cells (PBMCs), taken at new diagnosis, from a patient treated with antithyroid drugs. This chain connects TRBV11-2 to TRBJ2-5, with TRBD2 matching over 7 bases. The origin of this receptor is a man in his late teens or twenties with Graves disease. Written as DNA, the CDR3 is TGTGCCAGCAGCCCAAGACTAGCTACTCCCAATGCGGAGACCCAGTACTTC. This sequence encodes CASSPRLATPNAETQYF. The full variable domain, completed using reference TRBV11-2 and TRBJ2-5, is EAGVAQSPRYKIIEKRQSVAFWCNPISGHATLYWYQQILGQGPKLLIQFQNNGVVDDSQLPKDRFSAERLKGVDSTLKIQPAKLEDSAVYLCASSPRLATPNAETQYFGPGTRLLVL.